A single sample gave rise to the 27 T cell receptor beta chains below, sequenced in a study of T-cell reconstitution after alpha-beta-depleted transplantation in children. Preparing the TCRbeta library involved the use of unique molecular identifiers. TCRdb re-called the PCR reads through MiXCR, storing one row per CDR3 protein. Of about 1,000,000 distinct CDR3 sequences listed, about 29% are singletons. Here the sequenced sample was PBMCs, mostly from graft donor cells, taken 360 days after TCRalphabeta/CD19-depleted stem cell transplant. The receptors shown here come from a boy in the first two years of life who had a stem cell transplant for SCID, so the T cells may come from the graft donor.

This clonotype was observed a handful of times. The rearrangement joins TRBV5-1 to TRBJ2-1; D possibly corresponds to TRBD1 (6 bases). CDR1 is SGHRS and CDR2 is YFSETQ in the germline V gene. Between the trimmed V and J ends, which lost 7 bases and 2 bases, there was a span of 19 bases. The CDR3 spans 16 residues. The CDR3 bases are TGCGCCAGCGGGAGACAGGAGAACCCTACCTACAATGAGCAGTTCTTC. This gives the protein CASGRQENPTYNEQFF.

CDR3 residues: CASSPGHPTVQFF. In DNA form, the CDR3 reads TGTGCCAGCAGTCCCGGACACCCAACGGTGCAGTTCTTC. This rearrangement joins TRBV12-3 or TRBV12-4 to TRBJ2-1, with D tentatively TRBD1 (5 bases). There are 13 residues in the CDR3. V was cut by 5 bases and J by 12 bases, with 17 bases left in between.

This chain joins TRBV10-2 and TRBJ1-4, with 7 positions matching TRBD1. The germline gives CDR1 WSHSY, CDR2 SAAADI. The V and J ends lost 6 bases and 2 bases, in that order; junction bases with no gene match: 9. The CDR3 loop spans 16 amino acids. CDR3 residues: CASRTDRSPTNEKLFF. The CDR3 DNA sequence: TGCGCCAGCAGGACGGACAGGAGCCCTACTAATGAAAAACTGTTTTTT.

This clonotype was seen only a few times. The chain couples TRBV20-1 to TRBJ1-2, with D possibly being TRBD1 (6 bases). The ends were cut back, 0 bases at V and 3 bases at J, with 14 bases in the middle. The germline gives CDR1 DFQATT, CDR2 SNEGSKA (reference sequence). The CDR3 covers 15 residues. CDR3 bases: TGCAGTGCTAGAGATTCAGGCAGGGGAGACTATGGCTACACCTTC. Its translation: CSARDSGRGDYGYTF.

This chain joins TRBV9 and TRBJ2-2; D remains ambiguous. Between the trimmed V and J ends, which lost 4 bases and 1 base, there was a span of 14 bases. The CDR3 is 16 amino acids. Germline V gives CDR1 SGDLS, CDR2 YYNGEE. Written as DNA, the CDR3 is TGTGCCAGCAGCCCCCACCGAGGATGGAACACCGGGGAGCTGTTTTTT. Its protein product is CASSPHRGWNTGELFF.

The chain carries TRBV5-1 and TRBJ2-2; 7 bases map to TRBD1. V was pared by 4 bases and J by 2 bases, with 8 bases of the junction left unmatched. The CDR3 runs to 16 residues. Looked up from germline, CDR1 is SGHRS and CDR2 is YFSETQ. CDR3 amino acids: CASSLRTGDNTGELFF. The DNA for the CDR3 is TGCGCCAGCAGCCTCCGGACAGGAGATAACACCGGGGAGCTGTTTTTT. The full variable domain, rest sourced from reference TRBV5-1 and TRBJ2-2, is KAGVTQTPRYLIKTRGQQVTLSCSPISGHRSVSWYQQTPGQGLQFLFEYFSETQRNKGNFPGRFSGRQFSNSRSEMNVSTLELGDSALYLCASSLRTGDNTGELFFGEGSRLTVL.

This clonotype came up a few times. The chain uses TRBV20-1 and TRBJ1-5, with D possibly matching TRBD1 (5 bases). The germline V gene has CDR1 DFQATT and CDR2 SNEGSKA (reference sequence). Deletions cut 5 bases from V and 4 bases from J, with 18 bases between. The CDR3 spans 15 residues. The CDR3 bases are TGCAGTGCTTCCTCCGGGACCGGGGGGAATCAGCCCCAGCATTTT. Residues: CSASSGTGGNQPQHF.

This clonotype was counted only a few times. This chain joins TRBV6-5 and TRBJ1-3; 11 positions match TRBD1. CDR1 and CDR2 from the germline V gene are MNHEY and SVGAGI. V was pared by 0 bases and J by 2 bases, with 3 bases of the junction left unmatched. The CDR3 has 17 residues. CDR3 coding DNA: TGTGCCAGCAGTTACTCGGGACAGGGGGATGCTGGAAACACCATATATTTT. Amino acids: CASSYSGQGDAGNTIYF.

The CDR3 region has the DNA TGTGCCAGCAGGCGGACAGGGGTACGCACAGATACGCAGTATTTT. Protein: CASRRTGVRTDTQYF. The chain couples TRBV27 to TRBJ2-3; 9 bases map to TRBD1. V lost 6 bases to trimming and J lost 1 base; unmatched junction nucleotides: 5. CDR1 and CDR2 (germline): MNHEY, SMNVEV (reference sequence). The CDR3 has 15 residues.

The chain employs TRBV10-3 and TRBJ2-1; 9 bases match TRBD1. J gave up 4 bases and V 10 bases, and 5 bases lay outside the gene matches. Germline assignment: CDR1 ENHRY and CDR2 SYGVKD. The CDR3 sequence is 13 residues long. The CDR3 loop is CATTGGGYNEQFF. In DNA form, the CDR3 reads TGTGCCACCACAGGGGGCGGGTACAATGAGCAGTTCTTC.

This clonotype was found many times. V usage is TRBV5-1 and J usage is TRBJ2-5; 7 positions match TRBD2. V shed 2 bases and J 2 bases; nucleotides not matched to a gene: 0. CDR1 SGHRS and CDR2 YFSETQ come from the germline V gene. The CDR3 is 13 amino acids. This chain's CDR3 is CASSFGRQETQYF. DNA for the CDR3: TGCGCCAGCAGCTTCGGGAGGCAAGAGACCCAGTACTTC. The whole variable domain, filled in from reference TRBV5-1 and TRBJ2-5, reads KAGVTQTPRYLIKTRGQQVTLSCSPISGHRSVSWYQQTPGQGLQFLFEYFSETQRNKGNFPGRFSGRQFSNSRSEMNVSTLELGDSALYLCASSFGRQETQYFGPGTRLLVL.

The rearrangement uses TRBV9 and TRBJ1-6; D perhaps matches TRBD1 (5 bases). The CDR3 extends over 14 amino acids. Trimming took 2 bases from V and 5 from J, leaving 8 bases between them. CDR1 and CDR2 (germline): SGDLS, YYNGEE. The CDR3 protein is CASSVLGDNSPLHF. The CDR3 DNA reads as TGTGCCAGCAGCGTTCTGGGGGATAATTCACCCCTCCACTTT.

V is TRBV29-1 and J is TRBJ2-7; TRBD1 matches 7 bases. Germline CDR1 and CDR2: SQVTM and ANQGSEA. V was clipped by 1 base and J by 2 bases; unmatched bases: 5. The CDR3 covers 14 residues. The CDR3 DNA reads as TGCAGCGTTGAAGGGACGGACAGGCCCTACGAGCAGTACTTC. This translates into CSVEGTDRPYEQYF.

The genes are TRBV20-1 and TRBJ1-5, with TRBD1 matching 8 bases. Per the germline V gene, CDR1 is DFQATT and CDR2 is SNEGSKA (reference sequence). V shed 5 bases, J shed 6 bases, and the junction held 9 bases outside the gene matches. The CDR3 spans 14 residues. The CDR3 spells CSAGARGLSQPQHF. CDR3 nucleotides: TGCAGTGCTGGGGCCAGGGGGCTCAGTCAGCCCCAGCATTTT.

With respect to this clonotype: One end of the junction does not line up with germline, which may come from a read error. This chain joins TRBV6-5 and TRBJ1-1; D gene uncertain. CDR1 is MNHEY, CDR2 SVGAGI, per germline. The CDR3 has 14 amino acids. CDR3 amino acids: CSSSYWGFDTEAFF. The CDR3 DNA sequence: TGTTCCAGCAGTTACTGGGGATTTGACACTGAAGCTTTCTTT.

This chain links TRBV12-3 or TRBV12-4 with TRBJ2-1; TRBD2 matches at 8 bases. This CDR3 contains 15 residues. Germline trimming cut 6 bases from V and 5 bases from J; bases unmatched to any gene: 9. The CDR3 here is CASRTQRGNHNEQFF. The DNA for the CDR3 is TGTGCCAGCAGGACTCAGCGGGGGAACCACAATGAGCAGTTCTTC.

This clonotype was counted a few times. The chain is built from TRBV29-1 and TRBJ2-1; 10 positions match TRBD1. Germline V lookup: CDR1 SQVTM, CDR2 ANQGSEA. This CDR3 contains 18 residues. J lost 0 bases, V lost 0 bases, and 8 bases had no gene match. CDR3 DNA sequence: TGCAGCGTTGAAGACTCCGGGACAGGGGCCCACTCCTACAATGAGCAGTTCTTC. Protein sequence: CSVEDSGTGAHSYNEQFF.

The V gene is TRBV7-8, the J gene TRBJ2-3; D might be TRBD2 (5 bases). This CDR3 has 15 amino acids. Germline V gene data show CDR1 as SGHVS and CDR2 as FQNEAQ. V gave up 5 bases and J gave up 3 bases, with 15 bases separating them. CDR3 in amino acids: CASSRGLSGTDTQYF. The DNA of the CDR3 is TGTGCCAGCAGCCGGGGTCTCTCCGGGACAGATACGCAGTATTTT.

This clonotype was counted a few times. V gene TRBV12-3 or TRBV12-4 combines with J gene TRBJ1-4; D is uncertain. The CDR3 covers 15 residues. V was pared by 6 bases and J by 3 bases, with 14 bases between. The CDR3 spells CASRKGRNANEKLFF. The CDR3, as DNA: TGTGCCAGCAGAAAAGGACGGAACGCTAATGAAAAACTGTTTTTT.

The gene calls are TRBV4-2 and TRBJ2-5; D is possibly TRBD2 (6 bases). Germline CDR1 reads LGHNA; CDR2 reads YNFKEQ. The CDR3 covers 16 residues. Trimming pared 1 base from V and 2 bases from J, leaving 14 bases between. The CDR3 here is CASSQVFTGGQETQYF. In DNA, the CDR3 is TGTGCCAGCAGCCAAGTTTTCACAGGAGGGCAAGAGACCCAGTACTTC.

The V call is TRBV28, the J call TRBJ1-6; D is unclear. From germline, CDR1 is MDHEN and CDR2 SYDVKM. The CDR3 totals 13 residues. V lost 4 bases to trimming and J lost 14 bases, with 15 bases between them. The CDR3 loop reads CASSYGPLRSLHF. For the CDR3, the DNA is TGTGCCAGCAGTTACGGACCTCTACGGTCCCTCCACTTT.

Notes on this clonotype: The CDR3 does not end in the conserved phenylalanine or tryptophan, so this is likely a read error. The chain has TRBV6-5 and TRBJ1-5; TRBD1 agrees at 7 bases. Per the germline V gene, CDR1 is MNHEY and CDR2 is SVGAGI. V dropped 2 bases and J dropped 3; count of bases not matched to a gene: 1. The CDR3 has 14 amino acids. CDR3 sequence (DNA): TGTGCCAGCAGTTACAGGGGGCTCAATCAGCCCCAGCATTAT. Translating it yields CASSYRGLNQPQHY.

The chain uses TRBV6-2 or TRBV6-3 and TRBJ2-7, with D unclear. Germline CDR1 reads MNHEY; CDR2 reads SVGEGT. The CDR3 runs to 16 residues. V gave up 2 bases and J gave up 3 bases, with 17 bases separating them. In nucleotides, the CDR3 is TGTGCCAGCAGTTACCCTTGGGGAACCGGCGGCTACGAGCAGTACTTC. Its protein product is CASSYPWGTGGYEQYF.

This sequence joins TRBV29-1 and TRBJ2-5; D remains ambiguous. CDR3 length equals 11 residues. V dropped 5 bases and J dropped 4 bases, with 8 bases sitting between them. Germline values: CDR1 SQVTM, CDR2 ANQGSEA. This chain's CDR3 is CSVTTGETQYF. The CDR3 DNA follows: TGCAGCGTTACTACGGGAGAGACCCAGTACTTC.

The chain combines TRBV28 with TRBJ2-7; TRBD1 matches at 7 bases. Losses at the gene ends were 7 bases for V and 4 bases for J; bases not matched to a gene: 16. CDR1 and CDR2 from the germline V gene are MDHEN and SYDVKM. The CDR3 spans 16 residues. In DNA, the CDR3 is TGTGCCAGCACCCTCAATACCGGGACAGCTCATTACGAGCAGTACTTC. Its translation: CASTLNTGTAHYEQYF.

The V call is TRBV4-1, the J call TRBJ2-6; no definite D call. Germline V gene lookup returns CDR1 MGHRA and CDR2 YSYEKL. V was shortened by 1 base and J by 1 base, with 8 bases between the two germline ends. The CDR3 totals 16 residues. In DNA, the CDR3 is TGCGCCAGCAGCCAAGCGACCAGATCTGGGGCCAACGTCCTGACTTTC. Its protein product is CASSQATRSGANVLTF.

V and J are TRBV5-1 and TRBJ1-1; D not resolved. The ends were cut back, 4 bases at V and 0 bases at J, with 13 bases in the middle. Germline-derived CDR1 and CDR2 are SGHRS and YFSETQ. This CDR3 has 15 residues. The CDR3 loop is CASSQDGALNTEAFF. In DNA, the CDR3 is TGCGCCAGCAGCCAAGACGGAGCTTTGAACACTGAAGCTTTCTTT.